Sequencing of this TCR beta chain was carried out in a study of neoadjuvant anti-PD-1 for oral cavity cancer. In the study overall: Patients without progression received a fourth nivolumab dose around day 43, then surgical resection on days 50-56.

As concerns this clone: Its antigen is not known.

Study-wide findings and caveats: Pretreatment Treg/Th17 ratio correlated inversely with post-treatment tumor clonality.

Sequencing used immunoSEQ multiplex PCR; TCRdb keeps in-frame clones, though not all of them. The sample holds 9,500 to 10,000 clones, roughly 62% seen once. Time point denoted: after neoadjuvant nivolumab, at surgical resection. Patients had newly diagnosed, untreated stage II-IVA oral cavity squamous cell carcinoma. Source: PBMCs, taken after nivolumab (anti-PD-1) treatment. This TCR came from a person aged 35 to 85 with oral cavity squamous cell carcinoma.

CDR3 amino acids: CASSESEGSYGYTF. The CDR3 DNA sequence: TGTGCCAGCAGTGAAAGTGAGGGGAGCTATGGCTACACCTTC. The chain combines TRBV2 with TRBJ1-2, with D possibly matching TRBD1 (5 bases). The CDR3 extends over 14 amino acids. Germline assignment: CDR1 SNHLY and CDR2 FYNNEI. V lost 2 bases, J lost 4 bases, and 11 bases lay in between.